This TCR beta chain derives from a study of T cells in narcolepsy. To note about this clone: Antigen: not known.

The CDR3 sequence is 15 residues long. Per germline, CDR1 SGHRS and CDR2 YFSETQ. V shed 0 bases and J shed 2 bases, with 10 bases lying between them. Findings and limits, study-wide: Reportedly, autoreactive clonotypes were serially detected in patients' blood but not controls'. Some memory CD4+ repertoires had no autoreactive clone sequences.

Assay used: immunoSEQ multiplex PCR; TCRdb lists only in-frame clones, some missing. Altogether 30,000 to 35,000 clones are present, about nine tenths being singletons, with the ten largest covering roughly 0.79%. The gene calls are TRBV5-1 and TRBJ2-3; D ambiguous. The specimen was CD45RA- memory CD4+ T cells from PBMCs. This TCR was sampled from a human donor with narcolepsy. Here the CDR3 DNA reads TGCGCCAGCAGCTTGGATCCAGGAATCACAGATACGCAGTATTTT. The encoded protein is CASSLDPGITDTQYF.